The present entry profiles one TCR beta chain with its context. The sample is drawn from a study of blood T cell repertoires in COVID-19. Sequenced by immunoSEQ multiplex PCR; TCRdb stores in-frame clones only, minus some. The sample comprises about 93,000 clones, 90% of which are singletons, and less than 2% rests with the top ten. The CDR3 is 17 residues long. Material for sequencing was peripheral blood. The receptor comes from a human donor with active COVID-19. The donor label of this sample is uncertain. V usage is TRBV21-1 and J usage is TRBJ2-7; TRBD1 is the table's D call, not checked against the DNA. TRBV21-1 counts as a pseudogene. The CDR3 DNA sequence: TGTGCCAGCAGCAACCGCCTTGGGACAGGGGATTCCTACGAGCAGTACTTC. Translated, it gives CASSNRLGTGDSYEQYF.